A selection of T cell receptor beta chains follows, all from one sample in a study of shared clonotypes between healthy human individuals. This table comes from immunoSEQ multiplex PCR, and its TCRdb copy is limited to in-frame clones, with some not included. The top ten clones hold less than 0.55% of a sample with about 1.5 million clones, around 98% of them seen once. Sequencing was performed on naive CD4+ T cells sorted from blood. These receptors were obtained from a man aged 30 to 39 in good health. CDR3s include the opening cysteine and the closing phenylalanine or tryptophan. Fields, in order: CDR3 length, V gene, CDR3 protein.

14 TRBV6-5 CASSLDRESYEQYF
12 TRBV29-1 CSVGYRGEKLFF
16 TRBV10-3 CAISENRDRVNYGYTF
16 TRBV6-6 CASSYSVTYSSYEQYF
13 TRBV2 CASRDSRGPVQYF
14 TRBV2 CASSEVTEQETQYF
16 TRBV18 CASSPELAGVAGELFF
18 TRBV2 CATRGRTPGSLESYEQYF
13 TRBV18 CASSRDTTYEQYF
14 TRBV7-2 CASSSVSGSNEQFF
14 TRBV10-3 CAVTSDREQETQYF
15 TRBV5-4 CASSHRGQVTDTQYF
18 TRBV15 CATSRGPPEVGFGNTIYF
12 TRBV7-9 CASSPTGYEQFF
15 TRBV7-9 CASSPGTGKRETQYF
15 TRBV18 CASSPGQGAYSEAFF
16 TRBV21-1 CASSKAPSGSDNEQFF
13 TRBV2 CASSEGKGYEQYF
15 TRBV5-3 CARRERQGSNEKLFF
14 TRBV30 CACWNGNTGYGYTF
14 TRBV14 CASSLGQGYYEQYF
13 TRBV30 CAWSPRTNTEAFF
12 TRBV5-4 CASSFPQETQYF
18 TRBV28 CASSLYPSGGSPAWEQYF
16 TRBV4-3 CASSQEGTGSSDTQYF
15 TRBV5-1 CASSLGLAGTNEQFF
13 TRBV4-3 CASSQDLLRGQFF
11 TRBV9 CASSVRYEQYF
13 TRBV10-3 CAISDGLTGELFF
16 TRBV19 CASSHRYRGGSYEQYF
19 TRBV30 CAWSVPFGLAGVNSYEQYF
16 TRBV15 CATSSGTAAQNEKLFF
15 TRBV5-5 CASSSRTASTDTQYF
15 TRBV5-1 CASSLAGARLETQYF
16 TRBV29-1 CSVDRGGLAGDGTQYF
15 TRBV7-9 CASSLEVPGDTEAFF
17 TRBV7-7 CASSLELAGGLGGELFF
11 TRBV30 CAWSVGSSTVF
14 TRBV7-9 CASSLGYSGNTIYF
15 TRBV14 CASSPGTGVTGELFF
13 TRBV7-3 CASSLIEDNEQFF
15 TRBV27 CASSQTSGRIYEQYF
13 TRBV10-3 CAISLTPYNEQFF
13 TRBV10-3 CATRGQDGNEQFF
15 TRBV18 CASSPVGPNTGELFF
15 TRBV19 CASSISSGESTEAFF
18 TRBV27 CASSLSITGPGPPYEQYF
13 TRBV30 CAWGDWANTEAFF
10 TRBV29-1 CSCADTEAFF
16 TRBV21-1 CASSQAGERGTDTQYF
17 TRBV27 CASAHTTGGGWNYGYTF